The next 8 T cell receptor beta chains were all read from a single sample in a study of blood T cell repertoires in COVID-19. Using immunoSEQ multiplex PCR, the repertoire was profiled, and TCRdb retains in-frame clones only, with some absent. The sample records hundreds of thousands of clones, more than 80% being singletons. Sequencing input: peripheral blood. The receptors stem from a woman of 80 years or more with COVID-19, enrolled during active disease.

The DNA for the CDR3 is TGTGCCAGCAGTCCCGGACAGGCGCCCCTCCACTTT. Translated: CASSPGQAPLHF. The gene calls are TRBV12-3 or TRBV12-4 and TRBJ1-6; 7 bases map to TRBD1. CDR3 length: 12 residues. Trimming took 5 bases from V and 13 from J; bases not matched to a gene: 5.

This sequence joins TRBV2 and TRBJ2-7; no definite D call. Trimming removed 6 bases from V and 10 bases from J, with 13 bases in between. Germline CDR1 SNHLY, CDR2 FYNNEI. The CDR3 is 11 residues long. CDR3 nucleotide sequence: TGTGCCAGCAGCGGTATGTCCGAACAGTACTTC. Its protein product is CASSGMSEQYF.

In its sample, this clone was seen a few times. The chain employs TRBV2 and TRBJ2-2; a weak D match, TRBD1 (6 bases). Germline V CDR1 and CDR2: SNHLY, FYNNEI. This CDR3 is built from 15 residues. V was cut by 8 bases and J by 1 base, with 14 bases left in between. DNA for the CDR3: TGTGCCAGCGCCTCCGGGACAAGGAACACCGGGGAGCTGTTTTTT. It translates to CASASGTRNTGELFF. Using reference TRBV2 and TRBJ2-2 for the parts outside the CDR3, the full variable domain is EPEVTQTPSHQVTQMGQEVILRCVPISNHLYFYWYRQILGQKVEFLVSFYNNEISEKSEIFDDQFSVERPDGSNFTLKIRSTKLEDSAMYFCASASGTRNTGELFFGEGSRLTVL.

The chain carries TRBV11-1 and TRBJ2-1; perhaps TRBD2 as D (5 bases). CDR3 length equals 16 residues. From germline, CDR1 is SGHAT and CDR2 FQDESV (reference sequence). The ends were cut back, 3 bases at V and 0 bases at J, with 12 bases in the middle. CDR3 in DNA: TGTGCCAGCAGCTTGAATCCGGGAAGCTCCTACAATGAGCAGTTCTTC. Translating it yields CASSLNPGSSYNEQFF.

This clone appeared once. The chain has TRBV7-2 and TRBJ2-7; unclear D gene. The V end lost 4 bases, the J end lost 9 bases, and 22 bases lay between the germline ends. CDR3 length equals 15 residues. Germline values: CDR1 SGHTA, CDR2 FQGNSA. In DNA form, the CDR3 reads TGTGCCAGCAGCTCCCCCCCCCACAAGATTGTAATGCAGTACTTC. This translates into CASSSPPHKIVMQYF.

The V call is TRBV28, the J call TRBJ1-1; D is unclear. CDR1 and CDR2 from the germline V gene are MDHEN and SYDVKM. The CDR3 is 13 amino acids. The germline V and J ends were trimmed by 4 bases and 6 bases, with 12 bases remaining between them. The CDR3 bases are TGTGCCAGCAGTTCGGGTCCAGCCCCTGAAGCTTTCTTT. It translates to CASSSGPAPEAFF.

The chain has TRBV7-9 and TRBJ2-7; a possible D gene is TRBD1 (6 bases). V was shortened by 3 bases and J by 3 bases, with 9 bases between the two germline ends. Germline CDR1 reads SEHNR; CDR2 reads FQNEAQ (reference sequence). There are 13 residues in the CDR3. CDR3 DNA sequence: TGTGCCAGCAGCTTGGGACACCTCTACGAGCAGTACTTC. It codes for CASSLGHLYEQYF.

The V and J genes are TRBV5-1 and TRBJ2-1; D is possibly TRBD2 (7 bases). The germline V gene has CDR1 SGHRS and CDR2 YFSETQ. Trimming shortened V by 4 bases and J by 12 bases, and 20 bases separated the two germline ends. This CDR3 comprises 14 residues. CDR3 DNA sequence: TGCGCCAGCAGCCCCCAGACTAGGGGGGGCGGGCAGTTCTTC. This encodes CASSPQTRGGGQFF.